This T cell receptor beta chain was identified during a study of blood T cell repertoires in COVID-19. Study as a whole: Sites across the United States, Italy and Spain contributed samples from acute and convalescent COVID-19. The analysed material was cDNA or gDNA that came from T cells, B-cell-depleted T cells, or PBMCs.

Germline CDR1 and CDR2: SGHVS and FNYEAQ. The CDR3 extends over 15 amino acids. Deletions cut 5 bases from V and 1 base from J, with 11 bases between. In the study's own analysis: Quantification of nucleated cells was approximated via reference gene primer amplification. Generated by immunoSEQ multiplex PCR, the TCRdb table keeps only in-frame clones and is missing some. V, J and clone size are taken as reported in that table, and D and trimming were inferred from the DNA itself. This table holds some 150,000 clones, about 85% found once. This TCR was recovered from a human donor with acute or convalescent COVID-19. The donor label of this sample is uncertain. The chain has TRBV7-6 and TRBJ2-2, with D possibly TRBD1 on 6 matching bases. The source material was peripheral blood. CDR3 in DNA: TGTGCCAGCAGCCGGACAGCCCTGAACACCGGGGAGCTGTTTTTT. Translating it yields CASSRTALNTGELFF.